This T cell receptor beta chain is from a study of blood T cell repertoires in COVID-19. The sample holds a few counts of this clone. Per the study methods: Estimated nucleated cell counts came from reference gene primer amplification. Profiling relied on immunoSEQ multiplex PCR, and the TCRdb table lists in-frame clones only, not all of them. V and J calls and clone size are given by that table; D and trimming were obtained from the DNA. The table has around 93,000 clones, roughly 88% seen once. The sequenced sample was peripheral blood. This clonotype was obtained from an older man with acute or convalescent COVID-19.

In DNA, the CDR3 is TGTGCCAGTAGTATAGTTTTTGTTAGGGACAGTAGCAATCAGCCCCAGCATTTT. This encodes CASSIVFVRDSSNQPQHF. This chain uses TRBV19 with TRBJ1-5, with 7 bases fitting TRBD1. Trimming took 1 base from V and 0 from J; bases not matched to a gene: 9. This CDR3 spans 18 amino acids. Germline V gene data show CDR1 as LNHDA and CDR2 as SQIVND (reference sequence).